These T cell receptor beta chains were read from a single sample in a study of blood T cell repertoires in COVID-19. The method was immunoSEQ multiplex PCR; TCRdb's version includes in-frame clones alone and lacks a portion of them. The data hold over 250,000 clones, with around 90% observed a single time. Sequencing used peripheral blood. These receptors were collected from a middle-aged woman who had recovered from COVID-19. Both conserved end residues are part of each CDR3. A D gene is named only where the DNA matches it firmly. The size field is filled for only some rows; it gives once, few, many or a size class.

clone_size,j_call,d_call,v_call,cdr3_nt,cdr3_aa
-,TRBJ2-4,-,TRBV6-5,TGTGCCAGCAGGGGGCAGAGAAACATTCAGTACTTC,CASRGQRNIQYF
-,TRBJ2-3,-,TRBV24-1,TGTGCCACCAGTGACCCCCGGACTGGCAACACAGATACGCAGTATTTT,CATSDPRTGNTDTQYF
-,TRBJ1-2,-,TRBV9,TGTGCCAGCAGCCTCACGCCAGAAAAGGGGGGGCCTTATGGCTACACCTTC,CASSLTPEKGGPYGYTF
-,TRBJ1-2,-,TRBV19,TGTGCCAGTAGTATAGTGGCAGGCACGGTGGGCTATGGCTACACCTTC,CASSIVAGTVGYGYTF
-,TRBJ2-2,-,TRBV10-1,TGCGCCAGCAGTGCTGCCGGGGAGCTGTTTTTT,CASSAAGELFF
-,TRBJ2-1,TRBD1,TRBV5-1,TGCGCCAGCAGCCCCGGACAGGGTTACTACAATGAGCAGTTCTTC,CASSPGQGYYNEQFF
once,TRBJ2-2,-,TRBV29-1,TGCAGCGTTAACAAAGGGACTGTGGGGGAGCTGTTTTTT,CSVNKGTVGELFF
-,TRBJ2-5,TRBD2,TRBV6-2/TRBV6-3,TGTGCCAGCAGCCCACTAGCGGGAGGGCCTGAGGAGACCCAGTACTTC,CASSPLAGGPEETQYF
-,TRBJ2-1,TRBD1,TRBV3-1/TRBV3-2,TGTGCCAGCAGGGCCGGGACAGGGTACAATGAGCAGTTCTTC,CASRAGTGYNEQFF
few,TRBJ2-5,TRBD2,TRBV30,TGTGCCTGGAGGGGCCGGGGTAGCGGGAAGGTGGGGCAAGAGACCCAGTACTTC,CAWRGRGSGKVGQETQYF
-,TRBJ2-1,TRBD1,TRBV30,TGTGCCTGGAGCTCCACCGGGACAGGGGGCAATGAGCAGTTCTTC,CAWSSTGTGGNEQFF
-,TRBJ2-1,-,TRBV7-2,TGTGCCAGCAGCCCCATGGGCCAAGGGGGTGAGCAGTTCTTC,CASSPMGQGGEQFF
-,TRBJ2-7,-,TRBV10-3,TGTGCCATCAGTGAGACCACTACAGGGTTGCGCTTC,CAISETTTGLRF
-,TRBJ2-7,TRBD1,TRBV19,TGTGCCAGTAGTACCGGACAGGGGCCGTTCTACGAGCAGTACTTC,CASSTGQGPFYEQYF
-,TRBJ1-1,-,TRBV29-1,TGCAGCGCCCGAGGGGGTACTGAAGCTTTCTTT,CSARGGTEAFF
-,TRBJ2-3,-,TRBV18,TGTGCCAGCTCACGGAATCAGGGTGGCACAGATACGCAGTATTTT,CASSRNQGGTDTQYF